This is a list of T cell receptor beta chains from one sample in a study of CD8 T cells in Susac syndrome. Via MiXCR, TCRdb re-called the immunoSEQ multiplex PCR reads, giving one row per CDR3 protein. The data hold about 400,000 distinct CDR3 sequences, with about 85% observed a single time. Sample: CD8+ T cells from PBMCs. Receptors originate from a human donor with multiple sclerosis. Both conserved end residues are part of each CDR3. A D gene is named only where the DNA matches it firmly. Clone sizes are given selectively: once, few, many, or a class where the clone is expanded.

>TRBV20-1|TRBJ1-1|.|.
TGCAGTGCTAGCCCAACAGGGACAACTGAAGCTTTCTTT
CSASPTGTTEAFF
>TRBV6-5|TRBJ2-2|.|.
TGTGCCAGCAGTTACTCGAAGACCCGCCGGACCGGGGAGCTGTTTTTT
CASSYSKTRRTGELFF
>TRBV7-6|TRBJ2-5|.|TRBD1
TGTGCCAGCAGTCGGACAGGGGGCCGTGAGACCCAGTACTTC
CASSRTGGRETQYF
>TRBV27|TRBJ2-1|once|.
TGTGCCAGCAGTTTAAGGGCTAGTGGGTACAATGAGCAGTTCTTC
CASSLRASGYNEQFF
>TRBV19|TRBJ1-1|.|.
TGTGCCAGTAGTATCGGGGGAAGGACCCTGGTATTATCGGTAACTGAAGCTTTCTTT
CASSIGGRTLVLSVTEAFF
>TRBV20-1|TRBJ2-1|once|TRBD2
TGCAGTGCCCGACCAAAGAGTCCGGCGGGAGGCCTCTACAATGAGCAGTTCTTC
CSARPKSPAGGLYNEQFF
>TRBV12-3/TRBV12-4|TRBJ2-7|once|TRBD2
TGTGCCAGCAGTTCGGGGGGGTCAACCTACGAGCAGTACTTC
CASSSGGSTYEQYF
>TRBV3-1|TRBJ2-7|.|TRBD2
TGTGCCAGCAGCCTCTATGGGGGCGGGAGGGGCTACGAGCAGTACTTC
CASSLYGGGRGYEQYF
>TRBV12-3/TRBV12-4|TRBJ2-7|.|.
TGTGCCAGCAGTCCTTCCCTAGGGGGGCTCCACGAGCAGTACTTC
CASSPSLGGLHEQYF
>TRBV19|TRBJ1-1|once|.
TGTGCCAGTAGTATATGGACAATCACTGAAGCTTTCTTT
CASSIWTITEAFF
>TRBV30|TRBJ1-1|.|.
TGTGCCTGGAGTATGGTAACTGAAGCTTTCTTT
CAWSMVTEAFF
>TRBV2|TRBJ1-1|.|.
TGTGCCAGCAGTGACCCCCCGCCAGGTGGCACTGAAGCTTTCTTT
CASSDPPPGGTEAFF
>TRBV10-3|TRBJ2-1|.|.
TGTGCCATCAGCGCTTCAGCGGACTACAATGAGCAGTTCTTC
CAISASADYNEQFF
>TRBV2|TRBJ2-7|few|.
TGTGCCAGCACAAACAGGCCCTACGAGCAGTACTTC
CASTNRPYEQYF
>TRBV7-6|TRBJ1-4|.|.
TGTGCCAGCAGCTTACAGGCAGGAATTAATGAAAAACTGTTTTTT
CASSLQAGINEKLFF
>TRBV24-1|TRBJ2-2|.|.
TGTGCCACCAGTGATCCGATAGCGGACAGCACCGGGGAGCTGTTTTTT
CATSDPIADSTGELFF
>TRBV10-2|TRBJ1-1|.|.
TGCGCCACCCTCCAAAGCATCATGAACACTGAAGCTTTCTTT
CATLQSIMNTEAFF
>TRBV12-3/TRBV12-4|TRBJ2-7|.|TRBD1
TGTGCCAGCAGTCCGACAGGGGCTACGGGCGAGCAGTACTTC
CASSPTGATGEQYF
>TRBV6-5|TRBJ1-5|.|.
TGTGCCAGCAGTTACCTGACAGGTACGGAGCCCCAGCATTTT
CASSYLTGTEPQHF
>TRBV4-1|TRBJ2-3|.|.
TGCGCCAGCAGCCAAGATCAAAACCGACAGTTCATTTTAAAGTCGGCAGATACGCAGTATTTT
CASSQDQNRQFILKSADTQYF
>TRBV19|TRBJ2-2|.|.
TGTGCCAGTAGTATGGGGGATCCCGGGGAGCTGTTTTTT
CASSMGDPGELFF
>TRBV7-9|TRBJ2-1|.|TRBD2
TGTGCCAGCAGCGCAAAACTAGCGGGTGTGTACAATGAGCAGTTCTTC
CASSAKLAGVYNEQFF
>TRBV20-1|TRBJ2-5|.|.
TGCAGTGCTAGAGGTGACAGTCTCCAAGAGACCCAGTACTTC
CSARGDSLQETQYF
>TRBV7-9|TRBJ2-7|.|TRBD1
TGTGCCAGCAGCTCGACAGGGTCCGGCACCTACGAGCAGTACTTC
CASSSTGSGTYEQYF
>TRBV19|TRBJ2-2|.|.
TGTGCCAGTAGTATAGTATGGGGGAGCACCGGGGAGCTGTTTTTT
CASSIVWGSTGELFF
>TRBV6-5|TRBJ2-1|.|TRBD1
TGTGCCAGCAGTTTGGCAGGGACAGGGACCAACAATGAGCAGTTCTTC
CASSLAGTGTNNEQFF
>TRBV30|TRBJ1-2|.|.
TGTGCCTGGACCCGCGGTGCAGGGGATGGCTACACCTTC
CAWTRGAGDGYTF